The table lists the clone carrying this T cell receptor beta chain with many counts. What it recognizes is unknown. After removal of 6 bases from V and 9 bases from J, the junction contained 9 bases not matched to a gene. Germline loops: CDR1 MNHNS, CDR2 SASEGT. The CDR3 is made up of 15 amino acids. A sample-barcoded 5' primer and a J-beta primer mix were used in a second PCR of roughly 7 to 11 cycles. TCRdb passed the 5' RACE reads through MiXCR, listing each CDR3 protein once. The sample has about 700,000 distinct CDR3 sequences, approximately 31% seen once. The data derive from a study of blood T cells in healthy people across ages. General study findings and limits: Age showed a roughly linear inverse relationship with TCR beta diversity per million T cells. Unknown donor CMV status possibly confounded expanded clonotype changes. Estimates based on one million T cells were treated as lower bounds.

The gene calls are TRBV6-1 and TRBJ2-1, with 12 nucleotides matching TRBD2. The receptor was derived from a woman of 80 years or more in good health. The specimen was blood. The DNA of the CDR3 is TGTGCCAGCAGCCCTCTAGCGGGGGGGCCAAGTGAGCAGTTCTTC. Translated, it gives CASSPLAGGPSEQFF.